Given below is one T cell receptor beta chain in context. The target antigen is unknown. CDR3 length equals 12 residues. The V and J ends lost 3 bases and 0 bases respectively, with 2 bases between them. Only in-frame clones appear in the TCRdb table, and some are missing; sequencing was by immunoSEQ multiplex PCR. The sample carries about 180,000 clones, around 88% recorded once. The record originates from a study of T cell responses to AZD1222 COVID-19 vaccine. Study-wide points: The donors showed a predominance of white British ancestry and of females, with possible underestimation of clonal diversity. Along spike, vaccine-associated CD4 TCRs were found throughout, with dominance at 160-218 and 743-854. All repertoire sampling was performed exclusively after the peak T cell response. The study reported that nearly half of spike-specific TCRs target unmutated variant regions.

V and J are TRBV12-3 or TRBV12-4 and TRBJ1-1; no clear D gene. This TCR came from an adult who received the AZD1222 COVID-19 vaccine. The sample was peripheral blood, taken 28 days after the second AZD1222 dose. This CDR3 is CASSFLNTEAFF. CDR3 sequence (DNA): TGTGCCAGCAGTTTTTTGAACACTGAAGCTTTCTTT.